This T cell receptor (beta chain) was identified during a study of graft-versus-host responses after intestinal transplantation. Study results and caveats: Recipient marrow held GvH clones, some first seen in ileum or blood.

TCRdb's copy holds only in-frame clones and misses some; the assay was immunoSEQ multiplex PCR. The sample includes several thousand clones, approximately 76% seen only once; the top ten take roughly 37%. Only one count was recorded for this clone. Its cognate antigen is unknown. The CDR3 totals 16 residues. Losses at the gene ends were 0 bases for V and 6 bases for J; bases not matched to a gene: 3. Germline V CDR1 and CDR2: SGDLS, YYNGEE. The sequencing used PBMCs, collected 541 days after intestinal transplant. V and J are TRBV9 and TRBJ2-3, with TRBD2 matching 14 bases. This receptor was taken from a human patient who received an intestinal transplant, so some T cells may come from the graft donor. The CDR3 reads CASSVGLAGGQDTQYF. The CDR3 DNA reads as TGTGCCAGCAGCGTAGGACTAGCGGGGGGGCAGGATACGCAGTATTTT.